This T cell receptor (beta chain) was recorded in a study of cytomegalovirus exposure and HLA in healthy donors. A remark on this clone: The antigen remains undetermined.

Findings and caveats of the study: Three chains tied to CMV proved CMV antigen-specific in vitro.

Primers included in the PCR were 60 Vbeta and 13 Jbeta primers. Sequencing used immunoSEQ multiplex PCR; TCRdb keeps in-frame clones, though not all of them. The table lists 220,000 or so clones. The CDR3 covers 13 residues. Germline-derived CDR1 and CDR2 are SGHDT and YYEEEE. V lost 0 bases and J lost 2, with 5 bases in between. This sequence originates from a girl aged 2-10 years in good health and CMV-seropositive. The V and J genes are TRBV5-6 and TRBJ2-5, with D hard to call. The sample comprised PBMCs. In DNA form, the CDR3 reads TGTGCCAGCAGCTTGGGCCTACAAGAGACCCAGTACTTC. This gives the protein CASSLGLQETQYF.